A single TCR beta chain is shown here with its context. This clone was recorded once. Its target antigen remains unknown. Per-base quality was not reported, and no clone a single base away is much larger than it. TCRbeta CDR3 regions were amplified from genomic DNA using the immunoSEQ Assay, a bias-controlled multiplex PCR. For the original study's pipeline: Within the assay, amplification of reference gene primers was used to estimate how many nucleated cells each sample contained. To quantify the absolute abundance of each unique TCRbeta CDR3 rearrangement, sequence reads were collapsed and filtered. For each sample, productive Simpson clonality was calculated as the square root of Simpson's diversity index across productive rearrangements. TCRdb re-hosts the immuneACCESS table, in-frame sequences only. Its copies lack some clones; in the studies checked, an unresolved V gene accounts for under half of them, and the cause for the rest is not known. V and J calls and clone size are those listed in that table; D and trimming were worked out from the DNA. This sample holds some 300,000 clones; approximately 85% were observed only once. The ten largest clones take up about 1% of the sample.

These data come from a study of blood T cell repertoires in COVID-19 (dated by TCRdb to about 2020). Describing the broader study: Samples from collaborators originated in the United States, Italy and Spain and spanned both the acute and convalescent phases of COVID-19. The sample metadata nearly always contained a de-identified subject ID, COVID-19 status, age in years and sex. The repertoires were released in a freely available public database intended as a resource for research on the immune response to SARS-CoV-2. The dataset comprised deeply sampled blood TCRbeta repertoires from subjects exposed to, actively infected with, or recovered from COVID-19. The prospective study material was composed of cDNA or gDNA derived from T cells, B-cell-depleted T cells, or PBMCs. Samples were obtained from the ongoing ImmuneRACE study (first 160 participants) and from some 1,200 subjects provided by 6 global collaborators. Where available, HLA class I and class II types were taken from metadata supplied by the sample provider and were not determined by assay-based typing. General findings and caveats noted by the study authors: The quantity of clinical and demographic metadata differed by source and by participant and was supplied without curation.

Participants in the prospective study were aged roughly 18 to 100 years, lived in under 30 United States geographic areas, and enrolled through a virtual design. To assign participants to cohorts, the prospective study relied on clinical history that participants themselves reported in a screening survey and a study questionnaire. Recovered participants in ImmuneRACE Cohort 3 were defined as having two consecutive negative NP/OP PCR tests, clearance from a healthcare professional, or resolution of symptoms. In the prospective study, whole blood, serum and a nasopharyngeal or oropharyngeal swab were collected from each participant by mobile phlebotomists. Additional blood draws and questionnaires over an approximately two-month period could optionally be provided by prospective study participants. Prospective study blood samples were shipped either frozen or at room temperature before DNA extraction.

CDR1 and CDR2, per the germline V gene, are SGDLS and YYNGEE. The CDR3 has 15 amino acids, counting the end cysteine and phenylalanine. Only the CDR3 part of the read is kept: 45 bases, read in frame from the first base. Germline trimming: 3 bases from V, 9 bases from J; junction bases outside gene matches: 10. Sequencing used PBMCs or T cells enriched from blood (not recorded which). The sequence came from a woman aged 30 to 39 who had recovered from COVID-19. The chain links TRBV9 with TRBJ2-1; TRBD2 agrees with 9 junctional bases. The CDR3 sequence is CASSAGEAGGFEQFF. The nucleotide sequence reads TGTGCCAGCAGCGCGGGTGAAGCGGGGGGCTTTGAGCAGTTCTTC.